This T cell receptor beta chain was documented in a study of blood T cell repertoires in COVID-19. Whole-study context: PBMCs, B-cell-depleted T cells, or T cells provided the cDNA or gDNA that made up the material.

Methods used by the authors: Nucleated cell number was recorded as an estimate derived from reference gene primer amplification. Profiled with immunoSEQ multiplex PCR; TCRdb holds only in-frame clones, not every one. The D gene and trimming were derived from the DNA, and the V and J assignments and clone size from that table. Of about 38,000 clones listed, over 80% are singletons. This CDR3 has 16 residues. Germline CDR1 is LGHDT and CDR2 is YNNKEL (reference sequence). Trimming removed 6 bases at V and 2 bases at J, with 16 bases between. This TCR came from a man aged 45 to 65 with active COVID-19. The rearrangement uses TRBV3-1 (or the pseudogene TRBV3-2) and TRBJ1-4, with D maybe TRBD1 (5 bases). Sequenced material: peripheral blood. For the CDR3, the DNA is TGTGCCAGCAGACAGCGAGCGGGGACGACTAATGAAAAACTGTTTTTT. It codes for CASRQRAGTTNEKLFF.